This T cell receptor (beta chain) was found in a study of CD8+ T cells in alopecia areata. Peripheral blood samples and lesional scalp punch biopsies were obtained from alopecia areata patients. V trimming: 6 bases; J trimming: 1 base; junction bases outside the gene matches: 5. CDR1 and CDR2 (germline): ENHRY, SYGVKD. The CDR3 extends over 14 amino acids. Sequencing used cDNA as its template, made by extracting RNA and reverse transcribing it. The assay was immunoSEQ multiplex PCR, and TCRdb's table has in-frame clones only and misses some. Here the sample spans 7,000 to 8,500 clones, around 64% being singletons.

The TCR comes from a human donor with alopecia areata. Sequences were derived from skin, sampled at week 0. The genes are TRBV10-3 and TRBJ2-5; 7 bases are a match to TRBD2. The CDR3 DNA is TGTGCCATCAGACGAGGCGGGGGCCAAGAGACCCAGTACTTC. Protein: CAIRRGGGQETQYF.